The TCR beta chain under discussion was sequenced for a study of T cells in Graves' hyperthyroidism and ophthalmopathy. Whole-study findings and limits: Blood also held most thyroid clonotypes expanded beyond 0.001. Using 13 V-J features, a model discriminated ophthalmopathy from stable hyperthyroidism.

The germline gives CDR1 SGHAT, CDR2 FQNNGV. CDR3 length: 14 residues. The CDR3 regions of TCR beta were amplified from RNA transcripts. TCR CDR3 regions were first amplified by RT-PCR with HTBI primers. In TCRdb, the multiplex PCR reads were re-called with MiXCR into one record per CDR3 protein. The sample includes around 600,000 distinct CDR3 sequences, about 14% of them seen just once. On the basis of clinical symptoms, serum thyroxine and TRAb, thyroid ultrasound and orbital computed tomography, diagnoses were made. A remark on this clonotype: The antigen remains unidentified. This sequence may be a read error, since a much larger clone differs from it by one base.

This sequence joins TRBV11-2 and TRBJ2-3, with 7 bases aligning to TRBD1. The J call could be wrong; TRBJ1-5 is a better fit for the DNA end. The sequence was collected from a woman between 45 and 60 years old with Graves' ophthalmopathy. Sequencing was carried out using blood. The CDR3 loop reads CASSKTGSTDTQHF. Written as DNA, the CDR3 is TGTGCCAGCAGCAAGACAGGGAGCACAGATACGCAGCATTTT.